The 14 T cell receptor beta chains below come from one sample, sequenced in a study of T cells after yellow fever vaccination. MiXCR was run by TCRdb on the 5' RACE reads, yielding one entry per CDR3 protein. The data show 60,000 to 75,000 distinct CDR3 sequences, about 6.5% seen once. This sample comprised CD8+ T cells sorted from PBMCs, obtained more than 35 days after the first yellow fever vaccination. These receptors were collected from a man aged 18-30 years who received the YFV17D yellow fever vaccine.

This clonotype was counted a few times. V gene TRBV5-5 combines with J gene TRBJ2-1; 7 nucleotides match TRBD2. The CDR3 has 16 residues. Germline V CDR1 and CDR2: SGHKS, YYEKEE (reference sequence). The V gene end was trimmed by 4 bases and the J gene end by 2 bases; junction bases not matched to a gene: 9. CDR3 in DNA: TGTGCCAGCAGCCGTCCCTTTGGGGGGGCCTACAATGAGCAGTTCTTC. Translation gives CASSRPFGGAYNEQFF.

In this sample, this clonotype turned up a few times. The chain combines TRBV10-3 with TRBJ2-7; D is possibly TRBD2 (6 bases). CDR1 and CDR2 from the germline V gene are ENHRY and SYGVKD. V lost 1 base, J lost 1 base, and 20 bases lay in between. This CDR3 is 18 amino acids long. This CDR3 reads CAISEFAPRAGPSYEQYF. The CDR3, as DNA: TGTGCCATCAGTGAGTTCGCCCCCCGGGCGGGGCCTTCCTACGAGCAGTACTTC.

The CDR3 sequence: CAISTGNTEAFF. In nucleotides, the CDR3 is TGTGCCATAAGCACGGGGAACACTGAAGCTTTCTTT. The chain has TRBV19 and TRBJ1-1; no clear D gene. Trimming stripped 10 bases from V and 1 base from J, with 10 bases between. The CDR3 length is 12 residues. Germline V gene lookup returns CDR1 LNHDA and CDR2 SQIVND (reference sequence).

This clonotype was seen a few times. The chain carries TRBV5-4 and TRBJ2-7, with TRBD1 matching 7 bases. This CDR3 has 13 amino acids. Germline loops: CDR1 SGHNT, CDR2 YYREEE (reference sequence). Losses at the gene ends were 2 bases for V and 6 bases for J; bases not matched to a gene: 5. The CDR3 region has the DNA TGTGCCAGCAGCTTCCGGGACAGTACCGAGCAGTACTTC. Translation: CASSFRDSTEQYF. The full variable domain, rest sourced from reference TRBV5-4 and TRBJ2-7, is ETGVTQSPTHLIKTRGQQVTLRCSSQSGHNTVSWYQQALGQGPQFIFQYYREEENGRGNFPPRFSGLQFPNYSSELNVNALELDDSALYLCASSFRDSTEQYFGPGTRLTVT.

This clonotype was seen only a few times. V gene TRBV23-1 combines with J gene TRBJ2-3; tentative D call: TRBD2 (6 bases). TRBV23-1 is treated as an ORF (open reading frame) with a function not yet certain. The CDR3 is made up of 15 amino acids. Trimming took off 3 bases at V and 1 base at J, with 11 bases between the two ends. This CDR3 is CASSHSGLGTDTQYF. CDR3 DNA sequence: TGCGCCAGCAGTCACTCGGGACTCGGCACAGATACGCAGTATTTT.

This clonotype showed up many times. The chain couples TRBV6-5 to TRBJ2-1; D remains ambiguous. This CDR3 has 15 residues. Germline CDR1 and CDR2: MNHEY and SVGAGI. Trimming removed 2 bases at V and 8 bases at J, with 16 bases between. The CDR3 is CASSYDNVRGHEQFF. The CDR3 DNA sequence: TGTGCCAGCAGTTACGATAACGTTCGAGGACATGAGCAGTTCTTC.

This chain joins TRBV6-1 and TRBJ2-7, with a tentative D call TRBD1 (6 bases). From germline, CDR1 is MNHNS and CDR2 SASEGT. The CDR3 is 14 residues long. Trimming took 8 bases from V and 3 from J, leaving 17 bases between them. This CDR3 reads CASDWGPVGYEQYV. CDR3 in DNA: TGTGCCAGCGACTGGGGGCCGGTTGGCTACGAGCAGTACGTC.

This clonotype occurred many times. This chain's CDR3 is CASSDSGGTYNEQFF. CDR3 coding DNA: TGTGCCAGCAGCGATAGCGGGGGAACTTACAATGAGCAGTTCTTC. This sequence joins TRBV7-3 and TRBJ2-1, with 9 positions matching TRBD2. The CDR3 loop spans 15 amino acids. Germline V lookup: CDR1 SGHTA, CDR2 FQGTGA. The J segment lost 4 bases and the V segment lost 5 bases, leaving 6 bases of the junction unmatched.

This clonotype came up many times. The rearrangement uses TRBV7-9 and TRBJ2-1; 7 bases fit TRBD1. The junction had 13 bases not matched to a gene; V was cut back by 6 bases and J by 5 bases. Germline CDR1 is SEHNR and CDR2 is FQNEAQ (reference sequence). The CDR3 spans 16 residues. CDR3 sequence (DNA): TGTGCCAGCAGACCCGGGACAGACATACGAAACAATGAGCAGTTCTTC. Protein: CASRPGTDIRNNEQFF.

The table lists this clonotype with a few counts. The rearrangement uses TRBV20-1 and TRBJ2-3; possibly TRBD1 or TRBD2 for D (5 bases each). V gave up 5 bases and J gave up 0 bases, with 15 bases separating them. Germline loops: CDR1 DFQATT, CDR2 SNEGSKA (reference sequence). The CDR3 extends over 15 amino acids. The CDR3 DNA is TGCAGTGCTGATCTATGGGGGTCCAGCACAGATACGCAGTATTTT. Its protein is CSADLWGSSTDTQYF.

This clonotype was seen repeatedly, ten times or more. The V gene is TRBV5-6, the J gene TRBJ2-7; D call uncertain. Deletions cut 0 bases from V and 7 bases from J, with 8 bases between. CDR3 length: 12 amino acids. Germline lookup yields CDR1 SGHDT and CDR2 YYEEEE. The chain's CDR3 is CASSLGLGEQYF. CDR3 sequence (DNA): TGTGCCAGCAGCTTGGGGTTGGGTGAGCAGTACTTC.

This clonotype was detected a few times. V gene TRBV9 combines with J gene TRBJ2-5, with 10 bases that match TRBD2. The CDR3 sequence is 19 residues long. Trimming took 4 bases from V and 7 from J; bases not matched to a gene: 22. Germline values: CDR1 SGDLS, CDR2 YYNGEE. CDR3 sequence reads: CASSTPRGLAGEIHGTQYF. The CDR3 region has the DNA TGTGCCAGCAGCACCCCCCGCGGGCTAGCGGGGGAGATCCACGGGACCCAGTACTTC.

Comment on this clonotype: A much larger clone differs by one base, so this may be a read error. The chain recombines TRBV27 with TRBJ1-5; perhaps TRBD1 as D (5 bases). The CDR3 has 15 residues. CDR1 is MNHEY and CDR2 is SMNVEV in the germline V gene (reference sequence). The CDR3 nucleotides read TGTGCCAGCAGTCCACAGGTGTATAGCAATCAGCCCCAGCCTTTT. As protein: CASSPQVYSNQPQPF.

In its sample, this clonotype was seen many times. V and J are TRBV30 and TRBJ2-3; a possible D gene is TRBD1 (5 bases). The CDR3 loop spans 14 amino acids. Germline loops: CDR1 GTSNPN, CDR2 SVGIG (reference sequence). Between the trimmed V and J ends, which lost 0 bases and 4 bases, there was a span of 11 bases. The DNA of the CDR3 is TGTGCCTGGAGTGTAATGAGCAGGGCAGATACGCAGTATTTT. It codes for CAWSVMSRADTQYF.